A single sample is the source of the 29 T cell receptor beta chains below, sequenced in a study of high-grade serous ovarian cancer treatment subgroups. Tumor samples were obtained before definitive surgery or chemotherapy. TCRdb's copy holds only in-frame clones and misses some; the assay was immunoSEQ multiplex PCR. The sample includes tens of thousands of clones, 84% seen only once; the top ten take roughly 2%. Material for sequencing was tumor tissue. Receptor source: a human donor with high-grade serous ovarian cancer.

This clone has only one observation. CDR3 sequence (DNA): TGCGCCAGCAGCCGTTCGACAGGGGGCAGCGCTGAAGCTTTCTTT. It specifies CASSRSTGGSAEAFF. This rearrangement joins TRBV5-1 to TRBJ1-1; 10 positions match TRBD1. The CDR3 is 15 residues long. The germline V gene has CDR1 SGHRS and CDR2 YFSETQ. The V segment lost 4 bases and the J segment 6 bases; nucleotides outside the gene matches: 9.

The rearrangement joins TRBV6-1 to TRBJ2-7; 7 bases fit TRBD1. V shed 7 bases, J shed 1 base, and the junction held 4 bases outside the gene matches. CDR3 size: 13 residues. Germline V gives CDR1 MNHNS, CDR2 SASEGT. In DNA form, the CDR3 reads TGTGCCAGCAATCGGGACAGTTCCTACGAGCAGTACTTC. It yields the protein CASNRDSSYEQYF.

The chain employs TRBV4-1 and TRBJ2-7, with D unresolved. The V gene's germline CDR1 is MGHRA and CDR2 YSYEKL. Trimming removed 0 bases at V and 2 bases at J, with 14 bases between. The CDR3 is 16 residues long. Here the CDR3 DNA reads TGCGCCAGCAGCCAAGATCCTATACTGATGACCTACGAGCAGTACTTC. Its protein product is CASSQDPILMTYEQYF.

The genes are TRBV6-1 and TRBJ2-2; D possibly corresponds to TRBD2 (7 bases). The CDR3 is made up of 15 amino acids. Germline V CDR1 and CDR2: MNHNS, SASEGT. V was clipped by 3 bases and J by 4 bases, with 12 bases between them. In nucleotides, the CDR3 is TGTGCCAGCAGTGACCAGGGGAGGGTCACCGGGGAGCTGTTTTTT. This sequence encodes CASSDQGRVTGELFF.

CDR3 loop: CASSPPDRAYGYTF. DNA for the CDR3: TGTGCCAGCAGTCCCCCGGACCGCGCCTATGGCTACACCTTC. The chain employs TRBV28 and TRBJ1-2; D remains ambiguous. This CDR3 has 14 residues. The germline CDR1 and CDR2 sequences are MDHEN and SYDVKM. Trimming pared 5 bases from V and 4 bases from J, leaving 14 bases between.

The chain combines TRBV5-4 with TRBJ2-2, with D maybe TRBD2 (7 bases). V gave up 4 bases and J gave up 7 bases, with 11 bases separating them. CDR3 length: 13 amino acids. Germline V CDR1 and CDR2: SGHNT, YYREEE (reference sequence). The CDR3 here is CASSKGGGGELFF. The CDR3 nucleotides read TGTGCCAGCAGCAAAGGGGGGGGCGGGGAGCTGTTTTTT.

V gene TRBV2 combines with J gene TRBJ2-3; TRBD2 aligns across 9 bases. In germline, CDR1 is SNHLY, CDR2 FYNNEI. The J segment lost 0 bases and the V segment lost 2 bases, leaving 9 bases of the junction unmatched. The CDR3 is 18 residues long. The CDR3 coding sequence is TGTGCCAGCAGTGAAAGGCTAGCGGGGTCCATTAGCACAGATACGCAGTATTTT. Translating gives CASSERLAGSISTDTQYF.

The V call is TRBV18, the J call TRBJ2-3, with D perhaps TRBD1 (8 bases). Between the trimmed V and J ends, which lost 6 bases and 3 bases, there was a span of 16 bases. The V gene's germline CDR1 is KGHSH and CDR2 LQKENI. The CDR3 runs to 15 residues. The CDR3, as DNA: TGTGCCAGCTCCCGTGGACAGGGAGGGACAGATACGCAGTATTTT. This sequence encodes CASSRGQGGTDTQYF.

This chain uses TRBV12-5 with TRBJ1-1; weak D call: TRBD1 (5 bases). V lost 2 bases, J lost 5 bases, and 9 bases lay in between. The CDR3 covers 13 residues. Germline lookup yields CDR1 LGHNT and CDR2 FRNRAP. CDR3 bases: TGTGCTAGTGGTTTGTTGGGGCGGACTGAAGCTTTCTTT. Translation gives CASGLLGRTEAFF.

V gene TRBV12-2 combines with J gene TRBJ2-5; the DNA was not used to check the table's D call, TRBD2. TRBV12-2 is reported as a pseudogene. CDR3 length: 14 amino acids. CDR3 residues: CASRIDCHQETQYF. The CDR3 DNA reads TGTGCAAGTCGTATCGACTGCCACCAAGAGACCCAGTACTTC.

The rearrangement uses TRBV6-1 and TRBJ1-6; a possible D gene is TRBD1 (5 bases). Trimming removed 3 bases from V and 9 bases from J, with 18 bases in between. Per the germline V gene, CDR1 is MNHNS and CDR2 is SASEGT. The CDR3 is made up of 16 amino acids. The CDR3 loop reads CASSESGGRIASPLHF. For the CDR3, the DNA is TGTGCCAGCAGTGAGTCTGGGGGTCGGATCGCTTCACCCCTCCACTTT.

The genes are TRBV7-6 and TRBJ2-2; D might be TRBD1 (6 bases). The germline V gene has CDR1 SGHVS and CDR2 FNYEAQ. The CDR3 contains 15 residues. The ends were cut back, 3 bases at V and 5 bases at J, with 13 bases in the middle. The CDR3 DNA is TGTGCCAGCAGCTTGGTGACAGGCGCTACCGGGGAGCTGTTTTTT. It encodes CASSLVTGATGELFF. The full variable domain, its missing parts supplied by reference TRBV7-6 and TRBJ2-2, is GAGVSQSPRYKVTKRGQDVALRCDPISGHVSLYWYRQALGQGPEFLTYFNYEAQQDKSGLPNDRFSAERPEGSISTLTIQRTEQRDSAMYRCASSLVTGATGELFFGEGSRLTVL.

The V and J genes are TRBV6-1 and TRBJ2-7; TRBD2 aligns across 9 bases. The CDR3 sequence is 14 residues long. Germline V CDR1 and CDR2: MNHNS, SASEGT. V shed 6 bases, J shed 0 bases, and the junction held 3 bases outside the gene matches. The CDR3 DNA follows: TGTGCCAGCAGCCCTAGCGGGATCTCCTACGAGCAGTACTTC. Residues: CASSPSGISYEQYF.

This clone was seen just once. The CDR3 reads CASTPRGSTDTQYF. The CDR3 DNA reads TGTGCCAGCACCCCTCGGGGTAGCACAGATACGCAGTATTTT. The chain carries TRBV5-5 and TRBJ2-3, with D possibly TRBD2 on 5 matching bases. Trimming took 6 bases from V and 0 from J, leaving 11 bases between them. This CDR3 has 14 amino acids. Germline CDR1 and CDR2: SGHKS and YYEKEE (reference sequence). Full variable domain (rest looked up from reference TRBV5-5 and TRBJ2-3): DAGVTQSPTHLIKTRGQQVTLRCSPISGHKSVSWYQQVLGQGPQFIFQYYEKEERGRGNFPDRFSARQFPNYSSELNVNALLLGDSALYLCASTPRGSTDTQYFGPGTRLTVL.

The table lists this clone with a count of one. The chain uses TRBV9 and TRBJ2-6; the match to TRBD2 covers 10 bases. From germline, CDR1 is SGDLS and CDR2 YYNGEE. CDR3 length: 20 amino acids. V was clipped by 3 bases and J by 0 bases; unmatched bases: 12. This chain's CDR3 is CASSAPRASGSVSGANVLTF. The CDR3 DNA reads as TGTGCCAGCAGCGCCCCTCGAGCTAGCGGGAGTGTCTCTGGGGCCAACGTCCTGACTTTC. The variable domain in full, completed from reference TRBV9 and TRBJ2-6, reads DSGVTQTPKHLITATGQRVTLRCSPRSGDLSVYWYQQSLDQGLQFLIQYYNGEERAKGNILERFSAQQFPDLHSELNLSSLELGDSALYFCASSAPRASGSVSGANVLTFGAGSRLTVL.

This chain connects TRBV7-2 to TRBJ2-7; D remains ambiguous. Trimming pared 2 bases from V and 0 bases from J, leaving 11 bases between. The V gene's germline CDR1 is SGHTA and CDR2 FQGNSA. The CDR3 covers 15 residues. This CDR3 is CASSLSYGSSYEQYF. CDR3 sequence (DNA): TGTGCCAGCAGCTTAAGTTATGGAAGCTCCTACGAGCAGTACTTC.

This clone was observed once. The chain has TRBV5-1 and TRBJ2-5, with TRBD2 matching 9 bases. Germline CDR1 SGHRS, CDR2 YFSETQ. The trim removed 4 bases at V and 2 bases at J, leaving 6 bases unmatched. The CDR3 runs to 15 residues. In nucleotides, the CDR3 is TGCGCCAGCAGCCCGACTAGCGGACTACAAGAGACCCAGTACTTC. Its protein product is CASSPTSGLQETQYF.

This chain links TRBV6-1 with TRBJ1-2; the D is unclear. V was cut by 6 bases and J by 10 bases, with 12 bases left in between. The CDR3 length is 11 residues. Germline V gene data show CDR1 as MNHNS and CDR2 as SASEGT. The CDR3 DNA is TGTGCCAGCAGGGACGCCGGGATCTACACCTTC. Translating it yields CASRDAGIYTF.

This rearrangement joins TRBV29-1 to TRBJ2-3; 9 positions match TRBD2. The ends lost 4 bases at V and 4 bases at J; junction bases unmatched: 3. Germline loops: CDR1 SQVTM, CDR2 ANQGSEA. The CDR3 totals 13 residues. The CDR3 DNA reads TGCAGCGTTGCTCTAGCGGGATCAGATACGCAGTATTTT. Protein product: CSVALAGSDTQYF.

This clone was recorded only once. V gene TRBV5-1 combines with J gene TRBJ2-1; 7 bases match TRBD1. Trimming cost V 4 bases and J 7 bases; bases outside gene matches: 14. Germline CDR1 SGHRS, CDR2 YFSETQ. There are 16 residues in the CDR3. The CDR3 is CASSTQTGWVGNEQFF. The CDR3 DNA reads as TGCGCCAGCAGCACCCAGACAGGGTGGGTAGGGAATGAGCAGTTCTTC.

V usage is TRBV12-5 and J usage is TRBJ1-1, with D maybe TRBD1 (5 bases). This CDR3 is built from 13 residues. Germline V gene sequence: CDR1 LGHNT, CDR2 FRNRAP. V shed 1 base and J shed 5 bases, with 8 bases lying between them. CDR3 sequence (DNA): TGTGCTAGTGGTTTGGGTGGGGGGACTGAAGCTTTCTTT. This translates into CASGLGGGTEAFF.

This CDR3 reads CSAVAERDPGLTYEQYF. The DNA of the CDR3 is TGCAGCGCTGTAGCGGAACGCGACCCGGGACTAACCTACGAGCAGTACTTC. This sequence joins TRBV29-1 and TRBJ2-7; TRBD2 agrees at 7 bases. The CDR3 has 17 residues. Germline lookup yields CDR1 SQVTM and CDR2 ANQGSEA. Trimming took 7 bases from V and 2 from J; bases not matched to a gene: 20.

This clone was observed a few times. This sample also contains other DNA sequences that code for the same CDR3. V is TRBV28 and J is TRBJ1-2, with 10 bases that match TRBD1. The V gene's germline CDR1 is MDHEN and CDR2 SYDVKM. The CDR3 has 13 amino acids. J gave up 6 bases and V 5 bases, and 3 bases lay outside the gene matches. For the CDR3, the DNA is TGTGCCAGCAGTCCGGGGACAGGGGATGGCTACACCTTC. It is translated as CASSPGTGDGYTF.

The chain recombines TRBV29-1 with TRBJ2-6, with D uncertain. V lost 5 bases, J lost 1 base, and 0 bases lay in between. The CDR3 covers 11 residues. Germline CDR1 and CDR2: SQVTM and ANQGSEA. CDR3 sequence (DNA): TGCAGCGTTTCTGGGGCCAACGTCCTGACTTTC. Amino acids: CSVSGANVLTF.

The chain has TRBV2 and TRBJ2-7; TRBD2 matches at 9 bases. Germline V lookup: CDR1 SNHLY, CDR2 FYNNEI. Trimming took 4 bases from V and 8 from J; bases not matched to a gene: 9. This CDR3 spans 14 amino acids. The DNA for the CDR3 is TGTGCCAGCAGTGGATTGCCGCGGGAGGGCCAGCAGTACTTC. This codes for CASSGLPREGQQYF.

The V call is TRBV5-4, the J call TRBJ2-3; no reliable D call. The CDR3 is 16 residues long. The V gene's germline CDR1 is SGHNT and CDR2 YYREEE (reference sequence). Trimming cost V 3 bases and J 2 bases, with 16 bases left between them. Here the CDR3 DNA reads TGTGCCAGCAGCTCGTCGGACGACCTTACCACAGATACGCAGTATTTT. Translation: CASSSSDDLTTDTQYF.

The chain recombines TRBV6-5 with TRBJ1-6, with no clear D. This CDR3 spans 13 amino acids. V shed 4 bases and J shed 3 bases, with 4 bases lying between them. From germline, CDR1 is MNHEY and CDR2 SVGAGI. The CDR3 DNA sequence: TGTGCCAGCAGTTTTGGCTATAATTCACCCCTCCACTTT. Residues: CASSFGYNSPLHF.

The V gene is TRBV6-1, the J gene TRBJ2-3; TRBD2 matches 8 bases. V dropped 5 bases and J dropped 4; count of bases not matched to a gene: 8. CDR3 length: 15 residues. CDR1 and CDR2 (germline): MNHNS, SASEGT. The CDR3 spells CASSTPGLVADTQYF. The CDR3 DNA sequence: TGTGCCAGCAGTACTCCGGGACTAGTAGCAGATACGCAGTATTTT.

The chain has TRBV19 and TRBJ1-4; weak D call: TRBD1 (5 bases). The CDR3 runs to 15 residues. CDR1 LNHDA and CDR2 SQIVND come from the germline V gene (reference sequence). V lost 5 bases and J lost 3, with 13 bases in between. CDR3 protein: CASSRGRVSNEKLFF. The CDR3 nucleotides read TGTGCCAGTAGTCGGGGACGGGTCTCTAATGAAAAACTGTTTTTT.